The following is a T cell receptor (beta chain) sequence with its context. Deletions cut 6 bases from V and 4 bases from J, with 8 bases between. This CDR3 spans 13 amino acids. The germline V gene encodes CDR1 KGHDR and CDR2 SFDVKD. The sample comes from a study of blood T cell repertoires in COVID-19. Overall study: Researchers got acute and convalescent COVID-19 samples from the United States, Italy and Spain. T cells, B-cell-depleted T cells, or PBMCs supplied cDNA or gDNA.

In Seattle, patients joined the study during active infection and were tracked longitudinally. In the authors' workflow: Estimation of nucleated cell counts relied on the amplification of reference gene primers. Sequencing used immunoSEQ multiplex PCR; TCRdb keeps in-frame clones, though not all of them. V, J and clone size are taken as reported in that table, and D and trimming were inferred from the DNA itself. The data contain 450,000 or so clones, about 89% of them singletons. Sequencing was performed on peripheral blood. This TCR was sampled from a middle-aged woman with COVID-19, enrolled during active disease. The gene calls are TRBV24-1 and TRBJ2-2; D unclear. DNA of the CDR3: TGTGCCACCAGTATCGGTTCCACCGGGGAGCTGTTTTTT. This translates into CATSIGSTGELFF.